The sequence of this T cell receptor (beta chain) was determined in a study of cytomegalovirus exposure and HLA in healthy donors. Regarding the study as a whole: Clonal expansion was found to be greater in HLA-associated TCR beta chains than in equally common others in a later analysis.

The PCR made use of 60 Vbeta and 13 Jbeta primers. Data came from immunoSEQ multiplex PCR; TCRdb stores just in-frame clones and leaves some out. The profile shows 74,000 or so clones, approximately 71% of them singletons. Concerning this clone: Its antigen is unknown.

CDR1 is MNHEY and CDR2 is SMNVEV in the germline V gene (reference sequence). There are 13 residues in the CDR3. V trimming: 3 bases; J trimming: 11 bases; junction bases outside the gene matches: 8. The receptor was derived from a woman under 40 in good health and CMV-seronegative. Input material: PBMCs. The rearrangement uses TRBV27 and TRBJ1-1; the match to TRBD1 covers 8 bases. The chain's CDR3 is CASSLQGANRAFF. CDR3 coding DNA: TGTGCCAGCAGTTTGCAGGGGGCAAATAGGGCTTTCTTT.